Sequencing of this T cell receptor beta chain was carried out in a study of regulatory T cells in long-lasting Graves disease. Regarding this clonotype: Its specificity is unknown.

The length of the CDR3 is 12 residues. Per the germline V gene, CDR1 is DFQATT and CDR2 is SNEGSKA (reference sequence). V gave up 2 bases and J gave up 9 bases; unmatched junction bases: 7. The time point: newly diagnosed GD, antithyroid drugs for less than 3 months. The TCR library was made from RNA extracted from PBMCs. Building of the TCR beta libraries involved iRepertoire HTBI primers and Arm-PCR of CDR3 regions. Per the authors' pipeline: The identification of about 68 TRBV and 14 to 15 TRBJ segments was made across samples. TCRdb passed the multiplex PCR reads through MiXCR, listing each CDR3 protein once. The V and J calls here are based on TCRdb, not the publication. This sample yields more than 450,000 distinct CDR3 sequences, of which around 16% are seen a single time; 9% to 15% belongs to the top ten. Whole-study findings and limits: Segments TRBV28, TRBJ1-2 and TRBJ2-5 showed preferential usage in persistent disease.

The same data also contributed to another study, on T cells in Graves' hyperthyroidism and ophthalmopathy. This second study notes: Clonotypes that were expanded in thyroid above 0.001 mostly appeared in blood too. The model identified upcoming ophthalmopathy a median roughly 6 months ahead of onset.

Sequences were derived from peripheral blood mononuclear cells (PBMCs), sampled at new diagnosis, from a patient treated with antithyroid drugs. The gene calls are TRBV20-1 and TRBJ2-7, with 7 nucleotides matching TRBD2. The clonotype was recovered from a man aged 35 to 55 with Graves disease. The CDR3 sequence is CSARPGLDVQYF. The CDR3 DNA reads as TGCAGTGCTAGACCCGGACTAGACGTGCAGTACTTC.